These 3 T cell receptor beta chains originate from one sample sequenced in a study of T cells after posttransplantation cyclophosphamide. A marrow graft followed busulfan-fludarabine conditioning, with cyclophosphamide on days +3 and +4. Measured with immunoSEQ multiplex PCR; TCRdb has only the in-frame clones, and not every one. The listing records 15 to 20 clones. Sequencing was performed on gut tissue, taken 61 days after allogeneic stem cell transplant with posttransplant cyclophosphamide. These receptor sequences come from a male patient over 55 who received an allogeneic stem cell transplant from a related donor and was CMV-positive. Some T cells may be the graft donor's.

The chain is built from TRBV27 and TRBJ2-7, with D perhaps TRBD2 (5 bases). Germline CDR1 MNHEY, CDR2 SMNVEV (reference sequence). V lost 7 bases and J 3 bases, leaving 7 bases between the germline ends. CDR3 length equals 11 residues. The CDR3 DNA reads as TGTGCCAGCATTGAGGGCTACGAGCAGTACTTC. Its translation is CASIEGYEQYF.

V is TRBV6-9 and J is TRBJ2-6; D perhaps matches TRBD2 (5 bases). The ends were cut back, 5 bases at V and 5 bases at J, with 19 bases in the middle. Germline CDR1 is MNHGY and CDR2 is SVAAGI. The CDR3 has 17 amino acids. The CDR3 spells CASSDYGRQSRANVLTF. The CDR3 DNA reads TGTGCCAGCAGTGACTACGGACGACAAAGTCGGGCCAACGTCCTGACTTTC.

This chain connects TRBV27 to TRBJ2-7; D perhaps matches TRBD1 (6 bases). This CDR3 spans 13 amino acids. Germline V lookup: CDR1 MNHEY, CDR2 SMNVEV (reference sequence). With 5 bases removed from V and 7 bases from J, the gap between germline ends came to 15 bases. CDR3 nucleotide sequence: TGTGCCAGCAGTCCTCGGACCAGGGGAGAGCAGTACTTC. Its translation: CASSPRTRGEQYF.